This T cell receptor (beta chain) was documented in a study of cytomegalovirus exposure and HLA in healthy donors. Study-wide results and limits: The records held CMV serostatus as the only immune exposure information.

The V and J ends lost 4 bases and 4 bases respectively, with 19 bases between them. CDR1 and CDR2 from the germline V gene are MNHNS and SASEGT. This CDR3 is 16 amino acids long. PCR primers comprised 60 Vbeta and 13 Jbeta primers. Here immunoSEQ multiplex PCR was the method, and the copy in TCRdb shows in-frame clones only, minus some. The sample carries 33,000 or so clones, approximately 76% recorded once. On this clone itself: Its antigen remains unknown.

The clonotype originates from a woman in her 30s in good health and CMV-seropositive. Sequenced input: PBMCs. This rearrangement joins TRBV6-1 to TRBJ1-2, with TRBD1 as a possible D gene (6 bases). CDR3 nucleotide sequence: TGTGCCAGCAGTGCCTACCGGGGGGCCTTTGGCTATGGCTACACCTTC. Translation gives CASSAYRGAFGYGYTF.